Shown below are 4 T cell receptor beta chains from a single sample sequenced in a study of CXCR3-negative and CXCR3-positive naive CD8 T cells (dated by TCRdb to the late 2010s). The data were produced on a NextSeq 550. The Human TCR Profiling Kit (MiLaboratory) was used to make UMI-labeled 5' RACE TRB cDNA libraries. The reads went through TCRdb reprocessing, and each CDR3 protein sequence gets one entry with no DNA. In this sample's table one finds fewer than 95,000 distinct CDR3 sequences. Roughly 0.99% of the sample lies in the top ten. The source material was naive CXCR3- CD8+ T cells from blood. According to the study, the label for this sample's cell subset or site signals: CD45RO-CCR7+CD27+CD95- naive CD8+ T cells lacking CXCR3 (TNR3-). Receptors were obtained from a human donor in good health. Some clones in this sample may be carry-over from other donors' samples.

This chain uses TRBV5-1 with TRBJ2-4; TCRdb's D gene call, TRBD1, goes unchecked for lack of DNA. The CDR3 runs 15 residues. CDR1 and CDR2 (germline): SGHRS, YFSETQ. CDR3 residues: CASSLAGTGINIQYF.

CDR3 in amino acids: CASSLKRGNQETQYF. V and J are TRBV7-9 and TRBJ2-5; the D call of TRBD2 rests on TCRdb alone, since no DNA is present to check it. The CDR3 spans 15 residues. Germline assignment: CDR1 SEHNR and CDR2 FQNEAQ (reference sequence).

The chain employs TRBV28 and TRBJ1-1; TCRdb's D call, TRBD1, is unchecked because there is no DNA. The CDR3 runs 18 residues. Germline lookup yields CDR1 MDHEN and CDR2 SYDVKM. CDR3 in amino acids: CASSPGGTGSFMNTEAFF.

The chain couples TRBV6-6 to TRBJ2-7; TCRdb picks TRBD1, but there is no DNA to check that call. The CDR3 has 12 residues. CDR1 is MNHNY and CDR2 is SVGAGI in the germline V gene (reference sequence). The CDR3 sequence: CATTQGYYEQYF.